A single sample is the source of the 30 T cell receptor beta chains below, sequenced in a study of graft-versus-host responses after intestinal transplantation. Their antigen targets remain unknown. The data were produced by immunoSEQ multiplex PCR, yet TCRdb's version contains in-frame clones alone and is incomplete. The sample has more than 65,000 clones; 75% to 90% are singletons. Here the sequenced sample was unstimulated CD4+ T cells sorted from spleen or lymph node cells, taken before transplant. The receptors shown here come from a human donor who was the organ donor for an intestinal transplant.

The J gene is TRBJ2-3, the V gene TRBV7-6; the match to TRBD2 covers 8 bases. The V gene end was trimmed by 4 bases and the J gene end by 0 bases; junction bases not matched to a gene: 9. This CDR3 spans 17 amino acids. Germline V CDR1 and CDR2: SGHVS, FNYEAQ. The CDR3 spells CASSSSVSGSSTDTQYF. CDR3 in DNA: TGTGCCAGCAGCTCCTCCGTCAGCGGGAGTAGCACAGATACGCAGTATTTT.

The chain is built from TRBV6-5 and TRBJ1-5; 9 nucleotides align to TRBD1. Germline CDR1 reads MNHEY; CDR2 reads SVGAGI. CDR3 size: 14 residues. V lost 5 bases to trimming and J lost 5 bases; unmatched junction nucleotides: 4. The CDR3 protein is CASSGQGFDQPQHF. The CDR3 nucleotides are TGTGCCAGCAGTGGACAGGGGTTCGATCAGCCCCAGCATTTT.

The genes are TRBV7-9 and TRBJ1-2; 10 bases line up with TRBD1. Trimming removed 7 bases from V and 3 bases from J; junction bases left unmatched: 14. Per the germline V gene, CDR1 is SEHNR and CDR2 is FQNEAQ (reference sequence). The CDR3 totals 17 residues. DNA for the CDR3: TGTGCCAGCACACTGACAGGGGGCGATTACAGTGACTATGGCTACACCTTC. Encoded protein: CASTLTGGDYSDYGYTF.

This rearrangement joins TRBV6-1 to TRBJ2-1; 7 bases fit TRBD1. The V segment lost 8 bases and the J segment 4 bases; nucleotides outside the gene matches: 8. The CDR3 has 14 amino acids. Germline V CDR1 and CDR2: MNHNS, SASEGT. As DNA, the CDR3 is TGTGCCAGCGGACGGGACAGTACATACAATGAGCAGTTCTTC. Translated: CASGRDSTYNEQFF.

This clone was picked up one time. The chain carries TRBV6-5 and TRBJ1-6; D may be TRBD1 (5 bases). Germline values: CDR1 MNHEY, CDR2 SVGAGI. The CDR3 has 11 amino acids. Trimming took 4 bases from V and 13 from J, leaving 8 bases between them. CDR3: CASSSQGPLHF. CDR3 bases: TGTGCCAGCAGTTCCCAGGGTCCCCTCCACTTT.

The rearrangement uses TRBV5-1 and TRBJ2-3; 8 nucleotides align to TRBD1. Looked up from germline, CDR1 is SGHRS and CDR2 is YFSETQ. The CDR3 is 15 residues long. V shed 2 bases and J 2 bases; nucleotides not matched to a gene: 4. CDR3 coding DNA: TGCGCCAGCAGCTTATACAGGGGGTCCACAGATACGCAGTATTTT. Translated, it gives CASSLYRGSTDTQYF. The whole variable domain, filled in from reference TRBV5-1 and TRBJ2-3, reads KAGVTQTPRYLIKTRGQQVTLSCSPISGHRSVSWYQQTPGQGLQFLFEYFSETQRNKGNFPGRFSGRQFSNSRSEMNVSTLELGDSALYLCASSLYRGSTDTQYFGPGTRLTVL.

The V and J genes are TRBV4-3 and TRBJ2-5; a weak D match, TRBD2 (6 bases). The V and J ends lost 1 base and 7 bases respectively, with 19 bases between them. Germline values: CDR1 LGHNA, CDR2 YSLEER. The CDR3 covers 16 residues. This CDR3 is CASSQGRGGVRGTQYF. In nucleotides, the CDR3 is TGCGCCAGCAGCCAAGGTCGGGGCGGGGTCCGGGGGACCCAGTACTTC.

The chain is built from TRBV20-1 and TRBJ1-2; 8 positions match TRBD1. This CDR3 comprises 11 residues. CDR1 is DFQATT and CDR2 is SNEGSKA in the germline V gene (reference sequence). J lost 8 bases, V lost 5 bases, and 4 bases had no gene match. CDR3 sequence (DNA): TGCAGTGCTGAGGACAGGGACGGCTACACCTTC. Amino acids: CSAEDRDGYTF.

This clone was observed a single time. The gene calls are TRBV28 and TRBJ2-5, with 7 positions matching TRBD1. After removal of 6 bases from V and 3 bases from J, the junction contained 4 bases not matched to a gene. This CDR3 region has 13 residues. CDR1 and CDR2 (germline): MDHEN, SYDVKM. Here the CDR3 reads CASRRQGEETQYF. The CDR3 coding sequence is TGTGCCAGCAGACGTCAGGGGGAAGAGACCCAGTACTTC.

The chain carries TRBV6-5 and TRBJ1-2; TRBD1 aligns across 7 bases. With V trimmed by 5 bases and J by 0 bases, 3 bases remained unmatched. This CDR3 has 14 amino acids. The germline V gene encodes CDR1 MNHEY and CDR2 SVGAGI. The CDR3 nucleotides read TGTGCCAGCAGTAGACAGGGCGCTAACTATGGCTACACCTTC. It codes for CASSRQGANYGYTF.

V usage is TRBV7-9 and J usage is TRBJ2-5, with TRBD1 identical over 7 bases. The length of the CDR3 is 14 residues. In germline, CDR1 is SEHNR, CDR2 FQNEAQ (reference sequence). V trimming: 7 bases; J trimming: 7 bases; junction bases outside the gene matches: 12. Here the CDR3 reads CASISTGTIGTQYF. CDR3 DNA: TGTGCCAGCATCTCGACAGGGACGATCGGGACCCAGTACTTC.

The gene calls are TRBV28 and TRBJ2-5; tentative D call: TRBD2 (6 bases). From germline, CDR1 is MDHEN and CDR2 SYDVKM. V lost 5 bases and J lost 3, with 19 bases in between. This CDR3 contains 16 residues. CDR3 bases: TGTGCCAGCAGTACCCCAGCGGGTAGCAGCAAAGAGACCCAGTACTTC. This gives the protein CASSTPAGSSKETQYF. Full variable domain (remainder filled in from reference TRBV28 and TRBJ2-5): DVKVTQSSRYLVKRTGEKVFLECVQDMDHENMFWYRQDPGLGLRLIYFSYDVKMKEKGDIPEGYSVSREKKERFSLILESASTNQTSMYLCASSTPAGSSKETQYFGPGTRLLVL.

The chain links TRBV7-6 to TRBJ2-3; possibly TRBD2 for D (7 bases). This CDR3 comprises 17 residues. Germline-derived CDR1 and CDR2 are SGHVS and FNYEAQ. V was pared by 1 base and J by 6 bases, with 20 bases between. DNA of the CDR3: TGTGCCAGCAGCTTAGGTGGAGGGGGGGCACCCAGGGATACGCAGTATTTT. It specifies CASSLGGGGAPRDTQYF.

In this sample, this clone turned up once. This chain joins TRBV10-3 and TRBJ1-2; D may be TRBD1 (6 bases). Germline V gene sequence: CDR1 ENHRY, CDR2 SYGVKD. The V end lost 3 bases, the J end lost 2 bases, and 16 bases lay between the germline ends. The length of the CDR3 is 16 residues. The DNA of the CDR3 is TGTGCCATCAGTGAAGGGCGGGGGCAGAGAAACTATGGCTACACCTTC. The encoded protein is CAISEGRGQRNYGYTF.

The CDR3: CASSYSPSSNTGELFF. The CDR3, as DNA: TGTGCCAGCAGTTACTCGCCTAGCTCCAACACCGGGGAGCTGTTTTTT. The chain recombines TRBV6-5 with TRBJ2-2; D is possibly TRBD2 (5 bases). CDR3 length equals 16 residues. V was shortened by 0 bases and J by 2 bases, with 10 bases between the two germline ends. CDR1 and CDR2 from the germline V gene are MNHEY and SVGAGI.

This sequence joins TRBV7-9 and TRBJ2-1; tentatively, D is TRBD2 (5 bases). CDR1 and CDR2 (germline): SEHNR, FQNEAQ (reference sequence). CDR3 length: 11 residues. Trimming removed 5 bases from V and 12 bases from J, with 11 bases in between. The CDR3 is CASSDSSRQFF. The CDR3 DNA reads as TGTGCCAGCAGCGACTCTAGCAGGCAGTTCTTC.

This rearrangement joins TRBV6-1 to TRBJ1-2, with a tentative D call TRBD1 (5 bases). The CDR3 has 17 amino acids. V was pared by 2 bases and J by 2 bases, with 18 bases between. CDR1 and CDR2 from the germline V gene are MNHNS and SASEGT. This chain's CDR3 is CASSERWGRSGNYGYTF. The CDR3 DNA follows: TGTGCCAGCAGTGAACGATGGGGCAGATCAGGGAACTATGGCTACACCTTC.

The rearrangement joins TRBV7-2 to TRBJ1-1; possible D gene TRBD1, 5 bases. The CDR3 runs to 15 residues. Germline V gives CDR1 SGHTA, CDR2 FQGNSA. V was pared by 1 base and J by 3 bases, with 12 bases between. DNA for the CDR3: TGTGCCAGCAGCTTAGGCGGGGGGTCCCACACTGAAGCTTTCTTT. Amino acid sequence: CASSLGGGSHTEAFF.

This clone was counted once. The CDR3 region is CAWSVGGFGGYTF. In DNA, the CDR3 is TGTGCCTGGAGTGTAGGAGGGTTTGGTGGCTACACCTTC. The rearrangement links TRBV30 to TRBJ1-2; D ambiguous. The CDR3 is 13 amino acids. Trimming cost V 0 bases and J 7 bases, with 12 bases left between them. The germline CDR1 and CDR2 sequences are GTSNPN and SVGIG (reference sequence). Full variable domain (rest looked up from reference TRBV30 and TRBJ1-2): SQTIHQWPATLVQPVGSPLSLECTVEGTSNPNLYWYRQAAGRGLQLLFYSVGIGQISSEVPQNLSASRPQDRQFILSSKKLLLSDSGFYLCAWSVGGFGGYTFGSGTRLTVV.

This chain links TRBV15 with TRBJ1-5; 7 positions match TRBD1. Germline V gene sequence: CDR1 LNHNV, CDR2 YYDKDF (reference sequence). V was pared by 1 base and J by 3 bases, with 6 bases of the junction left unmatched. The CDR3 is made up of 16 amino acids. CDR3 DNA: TGTGCCACCAGCAGAGGGGGGACAGCTATCAATCAGCCCCAGCATTTT. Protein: CATSRGGTAINQPQHF.

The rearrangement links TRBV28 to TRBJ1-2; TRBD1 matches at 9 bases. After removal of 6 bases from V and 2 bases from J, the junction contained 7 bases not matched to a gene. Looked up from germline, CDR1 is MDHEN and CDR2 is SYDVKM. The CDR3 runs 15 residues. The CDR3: CASSQQGALNYGYTF. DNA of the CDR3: TGTGCCAGCAGCCAACAGGGGGCCTTAAACTATGGCTACACCTTC.

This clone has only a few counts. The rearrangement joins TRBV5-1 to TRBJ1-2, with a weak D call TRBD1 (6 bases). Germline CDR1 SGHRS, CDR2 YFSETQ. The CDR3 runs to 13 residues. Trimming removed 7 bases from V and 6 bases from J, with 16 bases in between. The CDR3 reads CASGPGTRDGYTF. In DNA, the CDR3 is TGCGCCAGCGGCCCCGGGACAAGAGATGGCTACACCTTC.

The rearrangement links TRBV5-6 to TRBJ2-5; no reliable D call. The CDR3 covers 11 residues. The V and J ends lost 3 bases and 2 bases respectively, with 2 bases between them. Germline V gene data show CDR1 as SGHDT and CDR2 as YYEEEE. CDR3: CASSSQETQYF. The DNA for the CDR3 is TGTGCCAGCAGCTCTCAAGAGACCCAGTACTTC.

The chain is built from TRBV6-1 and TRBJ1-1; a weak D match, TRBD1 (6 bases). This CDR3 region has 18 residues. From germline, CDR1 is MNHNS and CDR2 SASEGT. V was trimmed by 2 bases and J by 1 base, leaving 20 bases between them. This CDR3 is CASSESFSRRGENTEAFF. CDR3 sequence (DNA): TGTGCCAGCAGTGAATCCTTTTCTCGCAGGGGAGAGAACACTGAAGCTTTCTTT.

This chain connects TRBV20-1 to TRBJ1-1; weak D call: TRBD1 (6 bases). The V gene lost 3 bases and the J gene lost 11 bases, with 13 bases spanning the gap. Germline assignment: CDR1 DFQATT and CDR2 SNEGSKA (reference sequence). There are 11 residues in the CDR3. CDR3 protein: CSARRGTPAFF. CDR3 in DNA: TGCAGTGCTAGGAGGGGGACACCGGCTTTCTTT.

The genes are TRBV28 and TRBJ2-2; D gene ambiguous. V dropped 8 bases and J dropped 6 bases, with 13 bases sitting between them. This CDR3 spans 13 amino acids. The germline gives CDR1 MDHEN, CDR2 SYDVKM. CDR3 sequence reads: CASVDSAAGELFF. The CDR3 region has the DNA TGTGCCAGCGTTGACTCAGCCGCCGGGGAGCTGTTTTTT.

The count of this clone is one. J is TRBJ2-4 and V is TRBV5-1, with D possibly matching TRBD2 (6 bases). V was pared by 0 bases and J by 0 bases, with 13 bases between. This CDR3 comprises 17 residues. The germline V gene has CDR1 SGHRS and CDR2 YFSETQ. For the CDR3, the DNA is TGCGCCAGCAGCTTGGAGGGCGGGGATACAGCCAAAAACATTCAGTACTTC. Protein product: CASSLEGGDTAKNIQYF.

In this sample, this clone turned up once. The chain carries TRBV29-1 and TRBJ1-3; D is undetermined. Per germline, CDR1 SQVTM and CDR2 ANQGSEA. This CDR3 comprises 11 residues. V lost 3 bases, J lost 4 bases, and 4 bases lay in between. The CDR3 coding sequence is TGCAGCGTTGAGGAGGGAAACACCATATATTTT. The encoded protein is CSVEEGNTIYF.

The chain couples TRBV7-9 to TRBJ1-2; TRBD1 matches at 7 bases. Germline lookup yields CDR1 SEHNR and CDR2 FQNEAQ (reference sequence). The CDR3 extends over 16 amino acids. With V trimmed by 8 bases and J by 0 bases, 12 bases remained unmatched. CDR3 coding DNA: TGTGCCAGCGGACCATCACGGGACAGCTCTAACTATGGCTACACCTTC. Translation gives CASGPSRDSSNYGYTF.

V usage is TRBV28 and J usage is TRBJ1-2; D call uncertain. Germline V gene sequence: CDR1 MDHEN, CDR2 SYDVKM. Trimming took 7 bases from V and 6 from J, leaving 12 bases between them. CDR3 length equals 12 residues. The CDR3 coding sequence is TGTGCCAGCAACGGGCTGCGGGATGGCTACACCTTC. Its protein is CASNGLRDGYTF.